Sequencing of this T cell receptor beta chain was carried out in a study of T cell changes during pregnancy in multiple sclerosis. The method was immunoSEQ multiplex PCR; TCRdb's version includes in-frame clones alone and lacks a portion of them. This table has about 30,000 clones, approximately 90% appearing once. The CDR3 sequence is 13 residues long. V lost 5 bases, J lost 6 bases, and 12 bases lay in between. CDR1 is SEHNR and CDR2 is FQNEAQ in the germline V gene (reference sequence). Sample: peripheral blood, taken in the second trimester of pregnancy. This clonotype originated in a female donor in good health, enrolled as a control in a pregnancy study. This chain joins TRBV7-9 and TRBJ2-3, with a possible D match to TRBD1 (5 bases). CDR3 residues: CASSPDTGDTQYF. The CDR3 bases are TGTGCCAGCAGCCCGGACACCGGGGATACGCAGTATTTT.